The entry that follows covers one T cell receptor (beta chain) sequence. The data were taken from a study of cytomegalovirus exposure and HLA in healthy donors. Study-wide background: In an early release, HLA-typed donors contributed some 82 million unique TCR sequences.

This PCR relied on a set of 60 Vbeta primers and 13 Jbeta primers. The data were produced by immunoSEQ multiplex PCR, yet TCRdb's version contains in-frame clones alone and is incomplete. The sample contains 100,000 to 150,000 clones, around 80% of which appear only once. The germline V and J ends were trimmed by 1 base and 5 bases, with 13 bases remaining between them. This CDR3 is 15 amino acids long. Germline CDR1 MDHEN, CDR2 SYDVKM. Material: PBMCs. The chain combines TRBV28 with TRBJ2-3; D may be TRBD2 (6 bases). The sequence was collected from a young man in good health and CMV-seropositive. This chain's CDR3 is CASSLFAGAGDTQYF. The CDR3 region has the DNA TGTGCCAGCAGTTTATTTGCCGGAGCGGGAGATACGCAGTATTTT.